A single sample gave rise to the 27 T cell receptor beta chains below, sequenced in a study of blood T cells in healthy people across ages. It was with a sample-barcoded 5' primer and a J-beta primer mix that a second PCR of roughly 6 to 11 cycles was run. TCRdb reprocessed the 5' RACE reads with MiXCR, giving one entry per CDR3 protein. Among roughly 1.5 million distinct CDR3 sequences listed, approximately 42% were seen once. Input material: blood. The receptor source for this set is a woman between 18 and 30 years old in good health.

This clonotype was detected a few times. This chain connects TRBV29-1 to TRBJ1-2; D call uncertain. Germline loops: CDR1 SQVTM, CDR2 ANQGSEA. With 4 bases removed from V and 2 bases from J, the gap between germline ends came to 8 bases. The CDR3 runs to 12 residues. The CDR3 DNA reads TGCAGCGTTGTATCTCAAAACTATGGCTACACCTTC. It is translated as CSVVSQNYGYTF.

V is TRBV3-1 and J is TRBJ2-5; D uncertain. The germline V gene encodes CDR1 LGHDT and CDR2 YNNKEL (reference sequence). The V end was cut by 0 bases, the J end by 11 bases, with 13 bases between. This CDR3 region has 13 residues. In DNA, the CDR3 is TGTGCCAGCAGCCAAGATCCAGACAATGAGCAGTACTTC. It translates to CASSQDPDNEQYF.

The chain recombines TRBV7-9 with TRBJ1-2, with D perhaps matching TRBD1 (6 bases). Trimming stripped 1 base from V and 1 base from J, with 16 bases between. This CDR3 region has 17 residues. Germline V gene lookup returns CDR1 SEHNR and CDR2 FQNEAQ (reference sequence). CDR3 DNA sequence: TGTGCCAGCAGCTTAGTAGGGGGGGACCGCAGTAACTATGGCTACACCTTC. Protein: CASSLVGGDRSNYGYTF.

The chain links TRBV20-1 to TRBJ2-7; 7 nucleotides agree with TRBD1. This CDR3 contains 14 residues. The germline gives CDR1 DFQATT, CDR2 SNEGSKA (reference sequence). V lost 0 bases and J lost 7; bases outside the gene matches: 9. The CDR3 sequence: CSARDGKGQYEQYF. CDR3 bases: TGCAGTGCTAGAGACGGAAAGGGACAGTATGAGCAGTACTTC.

This clonotype appeared a few times. The rearrangement links TRBV20-1 to TRBJ2-7; 11 nucleotides agree with TRBD2. CDR1 DFQATT and CDR2 SNEGSKA come from the germline V gene (reference sequence). With V trimmed by 6 bases and J by 7 bases, 14 bases remained unmatched. The CDR3 has 15 residues. CDR3 region: CSAKTTSGADNEQYF. In DNA, the CDR3 is TGCAGTGCCAAGACGACTAGCGGGGCAGACAATGAGCAGTACTTC.

This clonotype appeared many times. The V call is TRBV6-6, the J call TRBJ2-1, with D perhaps matching TRBD2 (5 bases). Trimming shortened V by 4 bases and J by 3 bases, and 7 bases separated the two germline ends. The CDR3 spans 13 residues. Germline V gene lookup returns CDR1 MNHNY and CDR2 SVGAGI (reference sequence). CDR3 protein: CASSFRDYNEQFF. CDR3 coding DNA: TGTGCCAGCAGTTTCCGGGACTACAATGAGCAGTTCTTC.

V is TRBV4-1 and J is TRBJ1-2; a weak D match, TRBD1 (5 bases). V lost 2 bases and J 3 bases, leaving 10 bases between the germline ends. Germline loops: CDR1 MGHRA, CDR2 YSYEKL. CDR3 length: 14 amino acids. CDR3 bases: TGCGCCAGCAGCCAATATACAGGATACTATGGCTACACCTTC. It specifies CASSQYTGYYGYTF.

The DNA for the CDR3 is TGCAGTGCTGTTGGACTAGCCCATGAGCAGTACTTC. It encodes CSAVGLAHEQYF. This chain joins TRBV20-1 and TRBJ2-4, with TRBD2 matching 8 bases. The CDR3 totals 12 residues. CDR1 and CDR2 from the germline V gene are DFQATT and SNEGSKA (reference sequence). J lost 13 bases, V lost 5 bases, and 10 bases had no gene match.

A remark on this clonotype: Being one base from a much bigger clone, this may be a read error. The chain recombines TRBV7-2 with TRBJ2-3, with D perhaps matching TRBD1 (5 bases). V gave up 8 bases and J gave up 3 bases, with 15 bases separating them. Germline CDR1 is SGHTA and CDR2 is FQGNSA. This CDR3 comprises 14 residues. CDR3 sequence: CASGTKGITDTQYF. The CDR3, as DNA: TGTGCCAGCGGCACAAAGGGGATTACAGATACGCAGTATTTT.

The V and J genes are TRBV5-4 and TRBJ2-1; the match to TRBD2 covers 7 bases. CDR3 size: 24 residues. Germline CDR1 and CDR2: SGHNT and YYREEE (reference sequence). V gave up 0 bases and J gave up 6 bases; unmatched junction bases: 33. Written as DNA, the CDR3 is TGTGCCAGCAGCTTGGCCGGAGGGGTCGTAGGGACTACTACGTACGGGGGGAGGGTCAATGAGCAGTTCTTC. Amino acids: CASSLAGGVVGTTTYGGRVNEQFF.

V is TRBV12-3 or TRBV12-4 and J is TRBJ1-2, with D unclear. V gave up 9 bases and J gave up 4 bases, with 12 bases separating them. CDR3 length: 12 amino acids. The CDR3 DNA is TGTGCCAGTGTTTTTATTACCTATGGCTACACCTTC. Encoded protein: CASVFITYGYTF.

The chain is built from TRBV6-6 and TRBJ2-5; 8 bases agree with TRBD2. The CDR3 covers 13 residues. The J segment lost 5 bases and the V segment lost 3 bases, leaving 2 bases of the junction unmatched. Germline V gives CDR1 MNHNY, CDR2 SVGAGI (reference sequence). The CDR3 nucleotides read TGTGCCAGCAGTTATAAGCGGGAGGAGACCCAGTACTTC. Translating it yields CASSYKREETQYF.

As to this clonotype: A read error may be the cause here, since a much bigger clone is one base away. The chain recombines TRBV5-1 with TRBJ2-7, with D perhaps matching TRBD1 (5 bases). This CDR3 contains 16 residues. The V end was cut by 0 bases, the J end by 7 bases, with 20 bases between. Germline loops: CDR1 SGHRS, CDR2 YFSETQ. The CDR3 DNA reads TGCGCCAGCAGCTTGGAGGCAGGGAAGCTCTACAATGAGCAGTACTTC. Translation: CASSLEAGKLYNEQYF.

V and J are TRBV9 and TRBJ2-1, with D perhaps assigned TRBD1 or TRBD2 (5 bases each). Trimming left V 4 bases short and J 3 bases short, with 17 bases between. This CDR3 contains 16 residues. The germline V gene encodes CDR1 SGDLS and CDR2 YYNGEE. The DNA of the CDR3 is TGTGCCAGCAGCCCCGGAGGACTGCAGGGCTACAATGAGCAGTTCTTC. This codes for CASSPGGLQGYNEQFF.

This clonotype showed up just a few times. The chain is built from TRBV11-2 and TRBJ2-3; 7 positions agree with TRBD2. V dropped 6 bases and J dropped 0; count of bases not matched to a gene: 0. The CDR3 totals 13 residues. The germline V gene has CDR1 SGHAT and CDR2 FQNNGV. In DNA, the CDR3 is TGTGCCAGCAGGCGGGAGAGCACAGATACGCAGTATTTT. Translation: CASRRESTDTQYF. The full variable domain, its missing parts supplied by reference TRBV11-2 and TRBJ2-3, is EAGVAQSPRYKIIEKRQSVAFWCNPISGHATLYWYQQILGQGPKLLIQFQNNGVVDDSQLPKDRFSAERLKGVDSTLKIQPAKLEDSAVYLCASRRESTDTQYFGPGTRLTVL.

This clonotype was picked up a small number of times. This rearrangement joins TRBV6-2 or TRBV6-3 to TRBJ1-5, with D perhaps TRBD1 (5 bases). Germline-derived CDR1 and CDR2 are MNHEY and SVGEGT. The CDR3 covers 13 residues. Between the trimmed V and J ends, which lost 6 bases and 5 bases, there was a span of 11 bases. The DNA for the CDR3 is TGTGCCAGCAGAAGGGGTCGTTATCAGCCCCAGCATTTT. Translating it yields CASRRGRYQPQHF.

This clonotype was found a few times. The chain recombines TRBV10-3 with TRBJ1-1; D is ambiguous. There are 11 residues in the CDR3. Germline loops: CDR1 ENHRY, CDR2 SYGVKD. The V end lost 3 bases, the J end lost 3 bases, and 2 bases lay between the germline ends. In nucleotides, the CDR3 is TGTGCCATCAGTGATTACACTGAAGCTTTCTTT. As protein: CAISDYTEAFF.

This clonotype was recorded a few times. This chain connects TRBV29-1 to TRBJ2-7, with 9 nucleotides matching TRBD2. The germline CDR1 and CDR2 sequences are SQVTM and ANQGSEA. The ends lost 4 bases at V and 4 bases at J; junction bases unmatched: 8. This CDR3 region has 14 residues. The CDR3 sequence is CSVVWRGGRYEQYF. The DNA of the CDR3 is TGCAGCGTTGTGTGGCGGGGGGGAAGATACGAGCAGTACTTC.

On this clonotype: A much more abundant neighbour one base away suggests this may be a read error. The chain links TRBV4-3 to TRBJ1-2, with D tentatively TRBD1 (5 bases). CDR1 and CDR2 (germline): LGHNA, YSLEER. Trimming left V 4 bases short and J 0 bases short, with 12 bases between. This CDR3 is built from 15 residues. The CDR3 sequence: CASSRGDQANYGYTF. The CDR3 region has the DNA TGCGCCAGCAGCCGGGGGGACCAAGCTAACTATGGCTACACCTTC.

The CDR3 DNA follows: TGTGCCAGCAGACACGACTGGCCTCCGATTGGCGGTACCTCCTACAATGAGCAGTTCTTC. Residues: CASRHDWPPIGGTSYNEQFF. The chain couples TRBV3-1 to TRBJ2-1; D uncertain. V lost 6 bases to trimming and J lost 0 bases, with 27 bases between them. Germline CDR1 reads LGHDT; CDR2 reads YNNKEL (reference sequence). The CDR3 consists of 20 residues.

This clonotype was seen a few times. J is TRBJ2-3 and V is TRBV20-1; D ambiguous. Germline values: CDR1 DFQATT, CDR2 SNEGSKA (reference sequence). Trimming stripped 6 bases from V and 10 bases from J, with 20 bases between. CDR3 length: 13 amino acids. CDR3 DNA: TGCAGTGCCCAGAGGCGCTCCTACTTTGCGCAGTATTTT. Residues: CSAQRRSYFAQYF.

This clonotype was observed a handful of times. The CDR3 loop reads CASSLGGQGGIYEQYF. CDR3 sequence (DNA): TGCGCCAGCAGCTTGGGGGGACAGGGCGGGATCTACGAGCAGTACTTC. The chain is built from TRBV5-1 and TRBJ2-7; 9 nucleotides line up with TRBD1. Trimming took 0 bases from V and 3 from J; bases not matched to a gene: 7. Germline V gene sequence: CDR1 SGHRS, CDR2 YFSETQ. The CDR3 is made up of 16 amino acids. Variable domain in full (rest from reference TRBV5-1 and TRBJ2-7): KAGVTQTPRYLIKTRGQQVTLSCSPISGHRSVSWYQQTPGQGLQFLFEYFSETQRNKGNFPGRFSGRQFSNSRSEMNVSTLELGDSALYLCASSLGGQGGIYEQYFGPGTRLTVT.

This clonotype occurred many times. The junction differs from germline at one of its ends, possibly a read error. The chain recombines TRBV3-1 with TRBJ1-2; TRBD1 might be the D (6 bases). The CDR3 has 13 residues. Germline V CDR1 and CDR2: LGHDT, YNNKEL (reference sequence). CDR3 coding DNA: TGCGCCAGCAGCCAAGCGGACAGCTATGGCTACACCTTC. Amino acid sequence: CASSQADSYGYTF.

The chain carries TRBV20-1 and TRBJ2-3, with D possibly being TRBD2 (5 bases). The V gene's germline CDR1 is DFQATT and CDR2 SNEGSKA (reference sequence). This CDR3 has 14 residues. Trimming shortened V by 4 bases and J by 1 base, and 12 bases separated the two germline ends. CDR3 nucleotides: TGCAGTGCTATTGAGGGAGACGGCACAGATACGCAGTATTTT. As protein: CSAIEGDGTDTQYF.

This clonotype has just a few counts. The rearrangement links TRBV10-3 to TRBJ2-3, with a weak D call TRBD1 (5 bases). Germline V gene sequence: CDR1 ENHRY, CDR2 SYGVKD. Trimming removed 10 bases from V and 0 bases from J, with 14 bases in between. This CDR3 region has 14 residues. Written as DNA, the CDR3 is TGTGCCACCGCAGGGATTGCAAGCACAGATACGCAGTATTTT. It yields the protein CATAGIASTDTQYF.

This clonotype was seen just once. The V and J genes are TRBV18 and TRBJ1-2, with D unresolved. Germline V gives CDR1 KGHSH, CDR2 LQKENI. This CDR3 contains 14 residues. The germline V and J ends were trimmed by 2 bases and 6 bases, with 13 bases remaining between them. The CDR3 nucleotides read TGTGCCAGCTCACCAATGAAAGGCGTACATGGCTACACCTTC. Its translation: CASSPMKGVHGYTF.

The chain uses TRBV21-1 and TRBJ2-7; TRBD1 is the table's D call and was not checked against the DNA. TRBV21-1 is labeled a pseudogene. The CDR3 spans 16 residues. CDR3: CASSKVSQGVSYEQYF. The DNA for the CDR3 is TGTGCCAGCAGCAAAGTAAGCCAGGGGGTCTCCTACGAGCAGTACTTC.